This TCR beta chain was sequenced in a study of shared clonotypes between healthy human individuals. Several immunoSEQ 96-well plates shared each subset's DNA, each plate a replicate. Generated by immunoSEQ multiplex PCR, the TCRdb table keeps only in-frame clones and is missing some. The data contain 2 million to 2.5 million clones, approximately 93% of them singletons. Remarks on this clone: As yet, its antigen is unknown.

Study-level results: In several donors, around 5% of naive CD4 clonotypes appeared in common. Blood alone was sampled, and tissue repertoires likely differ.

Sequences were obtained from naive CD4+ T cells from PBMCs. As to subset: CD45RA+ positively selected. The receptor's source is a man aged 18-30 years in good health. Some clones in this sample may be carry-over from other donors' samples.

CDR3 bases: TGTGCCAGCAGCCAATCGACAGGGGGTTATATTAACGCTTTCTTT. Translating gives CASSQSTGGYINAFF. This chain connects TRBV6-1 to TRBJ1-1, with 9 bases aligning to TRBD1. The V gene end was trimmed by 6 bases and the J gene end by 11 bases; junction bases not matched to a gene: 16. Per germline, CDR1 MNHNS and CDR2 SASEGT. CDR3 length: 15 residues.